This T cell receptor beta chain was retrieved from a study of shared clonotypes between healthy human individuals. Study-level background: Donors consisted of two women and a few men between 18 and 49. CD4 naive and CD4 memory each took three plates per donor, while CD8 naive took two and CD8 memory one.

Profiling relied on immunoSEQ multiplex PCR, and the TCRdb table lists in-frame clones only, not all of them. The profile shows approximately 2,000,000 clones, 90% to 95% of them singletons. The naive CD8 population came from CD45RO-negative cells selected for CCR7, without terminally differentiated effector memory CD45RA+ cells. Trimming took 6 bases from V and 6 from J, leaving 14 bases between them. The germline V gene encodes CDR1 MNHEY and CDR2 SMNVEV (reference sequence). The CDR3 totals 13 residues. Source material: naive CD8+ T cells from PBMCs. The receptor's source is a man aged 18 to 30 in good health. Some clones in this sample may be carry-over from other donors' samples. J is TRBJ1-1 and V is TRBV27, with a tentative D call TRBD1 (5 bases). The CDR3, as DNA: TGTGCCAGCAGAACAGGTGGGGGGGCTGAAGCTTTCTTT. Translating it yields CASRTGGGAEAFF.